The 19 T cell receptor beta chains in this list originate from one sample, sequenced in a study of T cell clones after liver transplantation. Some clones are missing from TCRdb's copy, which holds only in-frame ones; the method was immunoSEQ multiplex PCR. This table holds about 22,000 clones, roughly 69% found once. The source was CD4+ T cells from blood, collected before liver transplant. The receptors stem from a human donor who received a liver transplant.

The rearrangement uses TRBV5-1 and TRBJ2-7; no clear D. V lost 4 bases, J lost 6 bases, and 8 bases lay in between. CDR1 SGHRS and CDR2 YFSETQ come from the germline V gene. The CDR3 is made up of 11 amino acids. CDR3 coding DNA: TGCGCCAGCAGCGATTTGGCCGAGCAGTACTTC. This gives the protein CASSDLAEQYF.

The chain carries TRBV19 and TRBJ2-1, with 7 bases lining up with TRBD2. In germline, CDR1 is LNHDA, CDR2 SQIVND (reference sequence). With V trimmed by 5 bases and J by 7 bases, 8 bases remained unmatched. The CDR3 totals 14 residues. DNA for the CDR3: TGTGCCAGTAGTCGTGGGGGAGCGGGAAATGAGCAGTTCTTC. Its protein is CASSRGGAGNEQFF.

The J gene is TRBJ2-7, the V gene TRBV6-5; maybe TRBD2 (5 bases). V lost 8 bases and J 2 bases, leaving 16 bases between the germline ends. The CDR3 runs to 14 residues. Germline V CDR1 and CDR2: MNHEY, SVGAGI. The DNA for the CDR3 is TGTGCCAGCCTTTTTCTGCCCGGGGCCTACGAGCAGTACTTC. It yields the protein CASLFLPGAYEQYF.

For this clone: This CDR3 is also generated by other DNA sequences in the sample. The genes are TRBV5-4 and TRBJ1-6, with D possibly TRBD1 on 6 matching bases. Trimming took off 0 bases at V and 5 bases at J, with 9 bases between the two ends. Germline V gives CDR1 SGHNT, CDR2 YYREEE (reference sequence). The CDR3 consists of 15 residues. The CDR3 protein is CASSLDGQNNSPLHF. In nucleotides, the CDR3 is TGTGCCAGCAGCTTGGATGGACAGAATAATTCACCCCTCCACTTT.

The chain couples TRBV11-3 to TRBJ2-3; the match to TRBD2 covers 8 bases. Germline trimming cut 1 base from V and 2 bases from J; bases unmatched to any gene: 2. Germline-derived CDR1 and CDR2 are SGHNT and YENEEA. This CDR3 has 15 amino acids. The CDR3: CASSLGGLDTDTQYF. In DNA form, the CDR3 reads TGTGCCAGCAGCTTAGGGGGACTAGACACAGATACGCAGTATTTT.

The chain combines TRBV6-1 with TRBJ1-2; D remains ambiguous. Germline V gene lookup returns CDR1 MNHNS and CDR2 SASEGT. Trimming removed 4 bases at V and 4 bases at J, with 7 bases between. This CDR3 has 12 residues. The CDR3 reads CASSGLGYGYTF. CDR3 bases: TGTGCCAGCAGTGGACTAGGCTATGGCTACACCTTC.

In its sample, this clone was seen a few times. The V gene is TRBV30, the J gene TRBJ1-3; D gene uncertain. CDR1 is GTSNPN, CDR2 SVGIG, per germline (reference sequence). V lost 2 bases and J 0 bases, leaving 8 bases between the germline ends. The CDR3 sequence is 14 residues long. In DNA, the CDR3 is TGTGCCTGGAGTCCCGGCCTCTCTGGAAACACCATATATTTT. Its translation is CAWSPGLSGNTIYF.

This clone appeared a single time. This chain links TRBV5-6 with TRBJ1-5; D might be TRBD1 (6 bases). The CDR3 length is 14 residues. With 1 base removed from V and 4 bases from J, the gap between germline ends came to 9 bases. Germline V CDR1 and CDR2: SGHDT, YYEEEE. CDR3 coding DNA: TGTGCCAGCAGCTTGACAGGGTCAAATCAGCCCCAGCATTTT. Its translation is CASSLTGSNQPQHF. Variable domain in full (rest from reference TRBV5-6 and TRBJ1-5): DAGVTQSPTHLIKTRGQQVTLRCSPKSGHDTVSWYQQALGQGPQFIFQYYEEEERQRGNFPDRFSGHQFPNYSSELNVNALLLGDSALYLCASSLTGSNQPQHFGDGTRLSIL.

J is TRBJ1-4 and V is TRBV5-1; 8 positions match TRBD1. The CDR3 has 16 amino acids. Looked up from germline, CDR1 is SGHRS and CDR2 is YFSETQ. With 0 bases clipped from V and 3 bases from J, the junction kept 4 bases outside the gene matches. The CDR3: CASSLAPTGANEKLFF. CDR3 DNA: TGCGCCAGCAGCTTGGCTCCGACAGGGGCTAATGAAAAACTGTTTTTT.

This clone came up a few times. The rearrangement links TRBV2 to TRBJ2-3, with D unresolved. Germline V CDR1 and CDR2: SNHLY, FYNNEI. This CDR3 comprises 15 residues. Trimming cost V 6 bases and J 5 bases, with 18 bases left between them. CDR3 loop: CASRNSRPVGDTQYF. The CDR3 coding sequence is TGTGCCAGCAGGAATAGTCGGCCAGTGGGAGATACGCAGTATTTT.

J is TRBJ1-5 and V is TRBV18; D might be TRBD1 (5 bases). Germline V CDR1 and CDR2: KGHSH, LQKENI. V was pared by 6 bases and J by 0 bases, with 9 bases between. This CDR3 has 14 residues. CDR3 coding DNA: TGTGCCAGCTCGACAGACCATAGCAATCAGCCCCAGCATTTT. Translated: CASSTDHSNQPQHF.

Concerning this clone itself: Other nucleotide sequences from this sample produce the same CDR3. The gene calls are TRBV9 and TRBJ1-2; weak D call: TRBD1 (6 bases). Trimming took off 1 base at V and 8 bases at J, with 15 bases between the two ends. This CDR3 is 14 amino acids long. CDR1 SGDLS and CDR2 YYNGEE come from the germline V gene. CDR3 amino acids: CASSVREQGGGYTF. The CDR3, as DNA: TGTGCCAGCAGCGTAAGGGAACAGGGAGGGGGCTACACCTTC.

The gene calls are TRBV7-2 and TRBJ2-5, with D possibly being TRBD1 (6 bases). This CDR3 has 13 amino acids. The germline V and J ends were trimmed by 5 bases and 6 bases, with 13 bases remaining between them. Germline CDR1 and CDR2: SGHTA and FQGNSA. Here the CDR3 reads CASSQSRGQTQYF. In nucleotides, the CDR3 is TGTGCCAGCAGCCAATCCAGGGGACAGACCCAGTACTTC. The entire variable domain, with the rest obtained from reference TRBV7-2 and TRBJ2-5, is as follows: GAGVSQSPSNKVTEKGKDVELRCDPISGHTALYWYRQSLGQGLEFLIYFQGNSAPDKSGLPSDRFSAERTGGSVSTLTIQRTQQEDSAVYLCASSQSRGQTQYFGPGTRLLVL.

CDR3 sequence: CASSLGTGRSETQYF. As DNA, the CDR3 is TGTGCCAGCAGCTTAGGTACAGGTCGGTCGGAGACCCAGTACTTC. This chain joins TRBV13 and TRBJ2-5; tentative D call: TRBD1 (5 bases). V lost 0 bases to trimming and J lost 5 bases, with 13 bases between them. CDR3 length equals 15 residues. Germline V gene sequence: CDR1 PRHDT, CDR2 FYEKMQ (reference sequence). The whole variable domain, remainder taken from reference TRBV13 and TRBJ2-5, is AAGVIQSPRHLIKEKRETATLKCYPIPRHDTVYWYQQGPGQDPQFLISFYEKMQSDKGSIPDRFSAQQFSDYHSELNMSSLELGDSALYFCASSLGTGRSETQYFGPGTRLLVL.

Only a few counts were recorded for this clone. The CDR3 sequence: CASSHRGRSNQPQHF. In DNA form, the CDR3 reads TGTGCCAGCAGTCACAGGGGACGAAGCAATCAGCCCCAGCATTTT. This chain uses TRBV5-8 with TRBJ1-5; 7 nucleotides agree with TRBD1. This CDR3 spans 15 amino acids. V shed 5 bases, J shed 1 base, and the junction held 6 bases outside the gene matches. Germline assignment: CDR1 SGHTS and CDR2 YDEGEE.

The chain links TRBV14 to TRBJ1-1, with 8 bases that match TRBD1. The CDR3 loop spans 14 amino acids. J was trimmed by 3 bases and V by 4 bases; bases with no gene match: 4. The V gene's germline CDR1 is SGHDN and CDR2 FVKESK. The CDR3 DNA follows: TGTGCCAGCAGCCTCCTGACAGGGGACACTGAAGCTTTCTTT. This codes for CASSLLTGDTEAFF.

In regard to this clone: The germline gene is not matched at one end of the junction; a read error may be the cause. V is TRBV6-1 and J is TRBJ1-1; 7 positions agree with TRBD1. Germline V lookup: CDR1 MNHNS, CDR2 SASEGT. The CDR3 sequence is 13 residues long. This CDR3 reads CASSVGQNAEAFF. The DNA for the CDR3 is TGTGCCAGCAGTGTGGGACAGAACGCTGAAGCTTTCTTT.

In DNA, the CDR3 is TGCGCCAGCAGCTTGGATTCAACTAATGAAAAACTGTTTTTT. It specifies CASSLDSTNEKLFF. The V and J genes are TRBV5-1 and TRBJ1-4; D uncertain. Trimming removed 0 bases from V and 0 bases from J, with 3 bases in between. CDR3 length: 14 amino acids. CDR1 SGHRS and CDR2 YFSETQ come from the germline V gene.

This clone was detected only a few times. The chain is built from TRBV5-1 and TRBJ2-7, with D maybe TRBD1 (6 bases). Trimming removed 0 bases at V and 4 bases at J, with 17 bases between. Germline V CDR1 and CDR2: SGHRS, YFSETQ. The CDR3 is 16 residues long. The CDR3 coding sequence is TGCGCCAGCAGCTTGGGTCCGATTAACAGGGAATACGAGCAGTACTTC. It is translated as CASSLGPINREYEQYF.